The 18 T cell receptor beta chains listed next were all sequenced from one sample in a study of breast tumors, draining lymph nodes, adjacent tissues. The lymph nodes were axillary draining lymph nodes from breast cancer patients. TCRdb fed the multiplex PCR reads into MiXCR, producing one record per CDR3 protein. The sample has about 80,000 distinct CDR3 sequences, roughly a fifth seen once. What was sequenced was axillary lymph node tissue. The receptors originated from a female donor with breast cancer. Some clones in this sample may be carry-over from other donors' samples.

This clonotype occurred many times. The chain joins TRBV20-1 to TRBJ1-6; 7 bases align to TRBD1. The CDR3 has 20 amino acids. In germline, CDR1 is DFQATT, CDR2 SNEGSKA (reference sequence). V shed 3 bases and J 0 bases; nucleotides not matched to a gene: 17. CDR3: CSARTVKGARLSSYNSPLHF. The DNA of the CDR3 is TGCAGTGCTAGGACTGTAAAGGGGGCACGTTTAAGCTCCTATAATTCACCCCTCCACTTT.

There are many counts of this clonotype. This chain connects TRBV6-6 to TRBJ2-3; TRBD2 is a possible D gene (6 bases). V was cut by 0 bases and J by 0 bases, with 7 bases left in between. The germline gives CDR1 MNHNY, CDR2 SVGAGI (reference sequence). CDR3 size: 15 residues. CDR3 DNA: TGTGCCAGCAGTTACTCCAGCGGGAGCACAGATACGCAGTATTTT. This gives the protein CASSYSSGSTDTQYF.

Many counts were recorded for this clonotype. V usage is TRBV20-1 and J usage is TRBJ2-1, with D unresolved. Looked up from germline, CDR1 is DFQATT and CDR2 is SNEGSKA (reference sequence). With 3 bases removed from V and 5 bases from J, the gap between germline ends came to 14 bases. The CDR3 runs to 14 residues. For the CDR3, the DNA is TGCAGTGCTAGGCGTCAGGTAACTAACAATGAGCAGTTCTTC. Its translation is CSARRQVTNNEQFF.

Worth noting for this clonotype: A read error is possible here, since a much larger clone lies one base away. In DNA form, the CDR3 reads TGCAGTGCTGCAGGGACAGGGGCCTCTGGGGCCAACGTCCGGACTTTC. It yields the protein CSAAGTGASGANVRTF. This chain uses TRBV20-1 with TRBJ2-6; 10 bases agree with TRBD1. CDR3 length: 16 amino acids. The germline V gene encodes CDR1 DFQATT and CDR2 SNEGSKA (reference sequence).

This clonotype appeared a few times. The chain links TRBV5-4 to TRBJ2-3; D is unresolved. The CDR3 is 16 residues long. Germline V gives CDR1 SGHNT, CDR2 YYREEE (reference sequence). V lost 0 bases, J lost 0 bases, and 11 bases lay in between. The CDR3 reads CASSLGSPSSTDTQYF. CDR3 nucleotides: TGTGCCAGCAGCTTGGGGAGCCCCAGTAGCACAGATACGCAGTATTTT.

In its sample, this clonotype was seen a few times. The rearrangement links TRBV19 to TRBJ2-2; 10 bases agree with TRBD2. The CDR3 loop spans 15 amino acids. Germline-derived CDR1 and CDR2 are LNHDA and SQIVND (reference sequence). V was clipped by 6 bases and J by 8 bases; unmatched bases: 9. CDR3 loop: CASSSSGSLGGELFF. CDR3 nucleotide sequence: TGTGCCAGTAGCTCTAGCGGGAGTTTAGGTGGGGAGCTGTTTTTT.

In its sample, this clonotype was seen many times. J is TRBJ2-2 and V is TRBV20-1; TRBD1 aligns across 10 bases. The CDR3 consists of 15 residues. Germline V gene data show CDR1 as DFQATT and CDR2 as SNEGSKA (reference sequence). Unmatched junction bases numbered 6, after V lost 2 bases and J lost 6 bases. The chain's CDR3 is CSARLGDRGSGELFF. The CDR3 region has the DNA TGCAGTGCTAGACTGGGGGACAGGGGCTCCGGGGAGCTGTTTTTT.

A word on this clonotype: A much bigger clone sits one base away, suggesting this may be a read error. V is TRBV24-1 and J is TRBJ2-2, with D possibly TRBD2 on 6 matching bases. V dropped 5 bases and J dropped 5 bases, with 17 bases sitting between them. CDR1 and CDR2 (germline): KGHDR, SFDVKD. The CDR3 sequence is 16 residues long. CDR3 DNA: TGTGCCACCAGTGTTTCGCGGAGGGGTGGTACCGGGGAGCTGTTTTTT. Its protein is CATSVSRRGGTGELFF.

CDR3 region: CASSVEGQNTEAFF. CDR3 DNA sequence: TGTGCCAGCAGCGTAGAGGGTCAGAACACTGAAGCTTTCTTT. This sequence joins TRBV9 and TRBJ1-1; D is ambiguous. There are 14 residues in the CDR3. CDR1 SGDLS and CDR2 YYNGEE come from the germline V gene. V was clipped by 0 bases and J by 1 base, with 7 bases between them.

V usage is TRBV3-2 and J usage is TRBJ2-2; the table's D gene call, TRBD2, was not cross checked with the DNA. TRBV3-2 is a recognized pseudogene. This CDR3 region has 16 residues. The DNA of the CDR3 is TGTGCCAGCAGCCAAGAGGTGAACGGGAGAACCGGGGAGCTGTTTTTT. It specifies CASSQEVNGRTGELFF.

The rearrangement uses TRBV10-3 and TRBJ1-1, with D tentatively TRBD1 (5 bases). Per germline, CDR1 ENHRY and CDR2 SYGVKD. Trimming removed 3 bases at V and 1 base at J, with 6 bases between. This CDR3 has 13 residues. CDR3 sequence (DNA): TGTGCCATCAGTGACAGGGCGAACACTGAAGCTTTCTTT. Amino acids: CAISDRANTEAFF.

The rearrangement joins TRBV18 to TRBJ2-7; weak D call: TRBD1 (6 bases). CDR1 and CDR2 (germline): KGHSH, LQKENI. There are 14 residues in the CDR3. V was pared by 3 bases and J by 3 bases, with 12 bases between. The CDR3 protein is CASSPSDSYYEQYF. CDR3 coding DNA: TGTGCCAGCTCACCCTCGGACAGCTACTACGAGCAGTACTTC.

CDR3 bases: TGTGCCAGTAGACCCCGGACAAGGAACACTGAAGCTTTCTTT. It translates to CASRPRTRNTEAFF. The genes are TRBV19 and TRBJ1-1, with a weak D call TRBD1 (5 bases). The germline V and J ends were trimmed by 6 bases and 1 base, with 12 bases remaining between them. CDR1 is LNHDA, CDR2 SQIVND, per germline (reference sequence). The length of the CDR3 is 14 residues.

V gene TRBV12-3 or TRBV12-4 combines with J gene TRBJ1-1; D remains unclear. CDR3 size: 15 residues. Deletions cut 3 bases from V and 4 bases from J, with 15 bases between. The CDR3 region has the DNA TGTGCCAGCAGTTTGTGGGGAAGAACAGTCACTGAAGCTTTCTTT. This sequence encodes CASSLWGRTVTEAFF.

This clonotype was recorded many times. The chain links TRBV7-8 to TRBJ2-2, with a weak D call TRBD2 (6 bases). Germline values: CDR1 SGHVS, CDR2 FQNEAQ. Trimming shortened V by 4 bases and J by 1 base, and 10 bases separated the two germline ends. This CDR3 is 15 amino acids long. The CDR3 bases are TGTGCCAGCAGCTATAGCGGAGAGAACACCGGGGAGCTGTTTTTT. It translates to CASSYSGENTGELFF.

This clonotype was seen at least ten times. The CDR3 protein is CASSPRRETQYF. The CDR3 nucleotides are TGTGCCAGTAGTCCACGCAGGGAGACCCAGTACTTC. The chain has TRBV19 and TRBJ2-5; D remains unclear. The CDR3 is 12 residues long. V lost 5 bases, J lost 5 bases, and 9 bases lay in between. Germline assignment: CDR1 LNHDA and CDR2 SQIVND (reference sequence).

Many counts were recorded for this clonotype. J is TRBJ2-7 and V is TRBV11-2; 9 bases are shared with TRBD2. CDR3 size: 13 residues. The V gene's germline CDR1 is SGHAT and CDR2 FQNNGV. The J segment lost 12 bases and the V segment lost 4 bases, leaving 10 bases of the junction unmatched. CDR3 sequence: CASSSQREVGRYF. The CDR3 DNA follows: TGTGCCAGCAGCTCCCAGCGGGAGGTGGGGCGGTACTTC. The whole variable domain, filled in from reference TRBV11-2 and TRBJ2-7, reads EAGVAQSPRYKIIEKRQSVAFWCNPISGHATLYWYQQILGQGPKLLIQFQNNGVVDDSQLPKDRFSAERLKGVDSTLKIQPAKLEDSAVYLCASSSQREVGRYFGPGTRLTVT.

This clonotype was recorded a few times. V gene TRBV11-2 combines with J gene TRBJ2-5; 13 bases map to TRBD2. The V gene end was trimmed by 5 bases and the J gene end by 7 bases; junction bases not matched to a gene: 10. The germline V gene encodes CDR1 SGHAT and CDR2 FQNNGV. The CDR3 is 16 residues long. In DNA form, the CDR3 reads TGTGCCAGCAGCCGGACTAGCGGGAGACCCAGGGGGACCCAGTACTTC. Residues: CASSRTSGRPRGTQYF.